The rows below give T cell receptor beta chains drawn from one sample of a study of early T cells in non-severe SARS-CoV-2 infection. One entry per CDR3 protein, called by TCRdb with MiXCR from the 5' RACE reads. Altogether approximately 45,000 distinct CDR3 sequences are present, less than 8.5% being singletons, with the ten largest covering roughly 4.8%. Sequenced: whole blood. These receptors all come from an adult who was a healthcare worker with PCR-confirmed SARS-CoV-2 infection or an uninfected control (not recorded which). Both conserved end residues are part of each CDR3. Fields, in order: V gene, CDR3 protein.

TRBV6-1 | CASYGTGGTYEQYF
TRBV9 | CASSNNLGYEQFF
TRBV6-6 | CASRPEQGYNSPLHF
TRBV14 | CASSPGVATAGELFF
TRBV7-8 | CASSSFRVLPRDSPRSGANVLTF
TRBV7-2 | CASSATGWGDTDTQYF
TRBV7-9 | CASSPPPGHPNTEAFF
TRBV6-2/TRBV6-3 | CASSSEAGGPPADTQYF
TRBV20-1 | CSARSRGREKLFF
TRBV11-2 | CASSPPGGQPQHF
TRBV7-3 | CASSLFGPSSTDTQYF
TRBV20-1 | CSADSPYEQYF
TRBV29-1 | CSVLLANEQFF
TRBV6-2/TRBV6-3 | CASRRDSPLHF
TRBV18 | CASSPPAGHTDTQYF
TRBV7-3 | CASSLNAGSSYNEQFF
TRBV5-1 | CASSPTWDGYTEAFF
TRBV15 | CATSRDTNTEAFF
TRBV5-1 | CASSDRGSGLGTDTQYF
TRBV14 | CASSQEFPRQGSYEQYF
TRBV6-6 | CASSYPRQGDTEAFF
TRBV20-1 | CSARGLLGKSEAFF
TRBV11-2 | CASSLQDNEQFF
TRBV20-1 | CSASPYRGGLYQETQYF
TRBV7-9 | CASSLEDVEKLFF
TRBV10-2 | CASSEWRLANYGYTF
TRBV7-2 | CASRPFARAEETQYF
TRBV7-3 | CASSSLRGGLSGANVLTF
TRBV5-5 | CASSFLPSSEALDTQYF
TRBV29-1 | CSSFNTDTQYF
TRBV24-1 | CATSDTRGDINEQFF
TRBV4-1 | CTSSRDRTASPLHF
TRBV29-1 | CSVELNQETQYF
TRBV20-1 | CSAPRGIYNEQFF
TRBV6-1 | CASSDLSLGQETQYF
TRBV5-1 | CASSLSGGSNQPQHF
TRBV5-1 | CASSSSVSSYNEQFF
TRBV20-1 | CSAESGTGGADTQYF
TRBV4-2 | CASSRFRLSSTADTQYF
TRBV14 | CASSQIWTGEYEQYF
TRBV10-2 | CASSESRQGLGYTF
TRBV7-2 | CASSLVGTGGGDTQYF
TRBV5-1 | CASSLEAPGTDTQYF